The 10 T cell receptor beta chains given below trace back to one sample, sequenced in a study of neurological immune-mediated disorders. Time point noted: technical triplicate 3. A single record per CDR3 protein comes from TCRdb applying MiXCR to the 5' RACE reads. The table has nearly 45,000 distinct CDR3 sequences, under 25% seen once. Sequencing input: PBMCs. These receptors were collected from a man in his sixties with HTLV-1-associated myelopathy (HAM/TSP).

This clonotype was seen ten or more times. CDR3 in DNA: TGTGCCAGCACCCCGGGGGGACTAGGGACCGGGGAGCTGTTTTTT. This encodes CASTPGGLGTGELFF. V usage is TRBV12-3 or TRBV12-4 and J usage is TRBJ2-2; 8 nucleotides agree with TRBD2. The CDR3 contains 15 residues. Trimming cost V 7 bases and J 5 bases; bases outside gene matches: 9.

This clonotype has a count of ten or more. The rearrangement links TRBV20-1 to TRBJ2-1; 8 positions agree with TRBD2. The CDR3 is made up of 14 amino acids. CDR1 and CDR2 (germline): DFQATT, SNEGSKA (reference sequence). CDR3 bases: TGCAGCGCCCTCGTCGGGACTAGGGGCAATGAGCAGTTCTTC. Residues: CSALVGTRGNEQFF.

This clonotype was seen at least ten times. The chain recombines TRBV5-1 with TRBJ1-1, with D possibly TRBD1 on 5 matching bases. The V and J ends lost 1 base and 8 bases respectively, with 9 bases between them. CDR1 and CDR2 (germline): SGHRS, YFSETQ. CDR3 length equals 12 residues. The CDR3 bases are TGCGCCAGCAGCTTGACAGGACCCGAAGCTTTCTTT. This codes for CASSLTGPEAFF.

There are many counts of this clonotype. The rearrangement links TRBV5-1 to TRBJ2-3; TRBD2 agrees at 7 bases. Per germline, CDR1 SGHRS and CDR2 YFSETQ. The CDR3 length is 13 residues. V lost 7 bases, J lost 5 bases, and 7 bases stayed unmatched. CDR3 in amino acids: CASDGGEGDTQYF. In DNA, the CDR3 is TGCGCCAGCGATGGCGGGGAGGGAGATACGCAGTATTTT.

The table lists this clonotype with many counts. The chain combines TRBV2 with TRBJ1-1; weak D call: TRBD1 (5 bases). Trimming shortened V by 1 base and J by 1 base, and 7 bases separated the two germline ends. In germline, CDR1 is SNHLY, CDR2 FYNNEI. The CDR3 extends over 14 amino acids. CDR3 sequence (DNA): TGTGCCAGCAGTGAAGGCGGACAGAACACTGAAGCTTTCTTT. Amino acids: CASSEGGQNTEAFF.

The chain recombines TRBV6-1 with TRBJ2-7, with D perhaps matching TRBD1 (6 bases). The ends were cut back, 7 bases at V and 0 bases at J, with 13 bases in the middle. The CDR3 is made up of 14 amino acids. Germline assignment: CDR1 MNHNS and CDR2 SASEGT. The CDR3 bases are TGTGCCAGCACCTCGATACAGGGCTCCTACGAGCAGTACTTC. It specifies CASTSIQGSYEQYF.

This clonotype has a count of ten or more. The chain is built from TRBV5-1 and TRBJ2-7, with 9 bases aligning to TRBD2. This CDR3 has 15 residues. CDR1 and CDR2 (germline): SGHRS, YFSETQ. J lost 3 bases, V lost 5 bases, and 9 bases had no gene match. This CDR3 is CASRLSTSGRYEQYF. The CDR3 nucleotides read TGCGCCAGCAGGTTGTCGACTAGCGGCCGCTACGAGCAGTACTTC. Complete variable domain (other parts from reference TRBV5-1 and TRBJ2-7): KAGVTQTPRYLIKTRGQQVTLSCSPISGHRSVSWYQQTPGQGLQFLFEYFSETQRNKGNFPGRFSGRQFSNSRSEMNVSTLELGDSALYLCASRLSTSGRYEQYFGPGTRLTVT.

The sample holds many counts of this clonotype. The rearrangement links TRBV5-1 to TRBJ2-3, with D perhaps assigned TRBD1 or TRBD2 (6 bases each). V lost 4 bases to trimming and J lost 6 bases, with 18 bases between them. The CDR3 totals 15 residues. The germline CDR1 and CDR2 sequences are SGHRS and YFSETQ. This chain's CDR3 is CASSQRGQGRDTQYF. The CDR3 DNA is TGCGCCAGCAGCCAAAGGGGTCAGGGGAGGGATACGCAGTATTTT.

This clonotype was detected many times. This chain links TRBV5-1 with TRBJ2-7; weak D call: TRBD1 (6 bases). Germline V gives CDR1 SGHRS, CDR2 YFSETQ. This CDR3 region has 13 residues. Trimming left V 3 bases short and J 6 bases short, with 13 bases between. CDR3 sequence reads: CASSYLTGFEQYF. The CDR3 DNA reads TGCGCCAGCAGCTACTTAACAGGGTTCGAGCAGTACTTC. Using reference TRBV5-1 and TRBJ2-7 for the parts outside the CDR3, the full variable domain is KAGVTQTPRYLIKTRGQQVTLSCSPISGHRSVSWYQQTPGQGLQFLFEYFSETQRNKGNFPGRFSGRQFSNSRSEMNVSTLELGDSALYLCASSYLTGFEQYFGPGTRLTVT.

This clonotype is judged medium-sized. V and J are TRBV5-6 and TRBJ1-2, with D tentatively TRBD1 (5 bases). The CDR3 loop spans 13 amino acids. V was clipped by 4 bases and J by 2 bases, with 9 bases between them. Germline V gene lookup returns CDR1 SGHDT and CDR2 YYEEEE. CDR3 in amino acids: CASSLGGNYGYTF. The CDR3 DNA reads TGTGCCAGCAGCCTGGGGGGGAACTATGGCTACACCTTC.